This T cell receptor beta chain originates from a study of PD-L1 blockade in urothelial cancer. Study as a whole: About 90% of the roughly 30 patients were men with bladder-origin urothelial cancer.

V trimming: 4 bases; J trimming: 3 bases; junction bases outside the gene matches: 15. The CDR3 sequence is 18 residues long. Germline values: CDR1 SGDLS, CDR2 YYNGEE. The time point is: pretreatment peripheral blood. Each PCR had synthetic TCR analog templates added to it as a spike-in. Libraries were prepared by immunoSEQ multiplex PCR; TCRdb keeps only in-frame clonotypes and omits some of them. Of 35,000 or so clones listed, approximately 80% are singletons. The TCR was taken from a man between 60 and 75 years old with urothelial cancer. The source was PBMCs, collected around atezolizumab (anti-PD-L1) treatment. The chain recombines TRBV9 with TRBJ2-1; 8 bases map to TRBD2. The CDR3 coding sequence is TGTGCCAGCAGCCCACGTACACTTAGCGGGACCTTCTACAATGAGCAGTTCTTC. This codes for CASSPRTLSGTFYNEQFF. The full variable domain, completed using reference TRBV9 and TRBJ2-1, is DSGVTQTPKHLITATGQRVTLRCSPRSGDLSVYWYQQSLDQGLQFLIQYYNGEERAKGNILERFSAQQFPDLHSELNLSSLELGDSALYFCASSPRTLSGTFYNEQFFGPGTRLTVL.